This T cell receptor (beta chain) was obtained from a study of CD8 T cells in ankylosing spondylitis. This clonotype was recorded a few times. Its target is not known. Whole-study findings and limits: Disease-linked clones had a CD8+ phenotype and relatively low frequency in peripheral blood. Matched ankylosing spondylitis synovial fluid reportedly contained a significantly enriched population of disease-linked clones.

Trimming pared 0 bases from V and 7 bases from J, leaving 13 bases between. The CDR3 runs to 15 residues. CDR1 is MGHRA and CDR2 is YSYEKL in the germline V gene. TCRdb re-called the 5' RACE reads through MiXCR, storing one row per CDR3 protein. This sample has hundreds of thousands of distinct CDR3 sequences; approximately 22% occur once, and the top ten carry roughly 14%. Material for sequencing was blood, either unsorted or a sorted T cell fraction (not recorded which). The origin of this receptor is a male donor with ankylosing spondylitis or in good health (not recorded which). This sequence joins TRBV4-1 and TRBJ1-5; no definite D call. CDR3 sequence (DNA): TGCGCCAGCAGCCAAGATACCGGCTCCGGCCAGCCCCAGCATTTT. Its protein is CASSQDTGSGQPQHF.